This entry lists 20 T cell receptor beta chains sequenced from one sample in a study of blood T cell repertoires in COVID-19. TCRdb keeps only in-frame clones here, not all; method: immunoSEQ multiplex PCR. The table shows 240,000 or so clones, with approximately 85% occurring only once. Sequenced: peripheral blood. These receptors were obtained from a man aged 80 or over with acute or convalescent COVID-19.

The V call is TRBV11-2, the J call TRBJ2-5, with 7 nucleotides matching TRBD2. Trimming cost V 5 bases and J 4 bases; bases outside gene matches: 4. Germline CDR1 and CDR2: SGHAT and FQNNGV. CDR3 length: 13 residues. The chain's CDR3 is CASSPTGGETQYF. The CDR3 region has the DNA TGTGCCAGCAGCCCCACGGGGGGAGAGACCCAGTACTTC. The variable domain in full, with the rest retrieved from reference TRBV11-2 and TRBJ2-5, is EAGVAQSPRYKIIEKRQSVAFWCNPISGHATLYWYQQILGQGPKLLIQFQNNGVVDDSQLPKDRFSAERLKGVDSTLKIQPAKLEDSAVYLCASSPTGGETQYFGPGTRLLVL.

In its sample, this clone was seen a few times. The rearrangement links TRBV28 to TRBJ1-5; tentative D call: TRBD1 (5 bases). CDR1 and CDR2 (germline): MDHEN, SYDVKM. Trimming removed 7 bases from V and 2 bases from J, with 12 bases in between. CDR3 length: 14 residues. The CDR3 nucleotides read TGTGCCAGCACCATAGGGACTCGCAATCAGCCCCAGCATTTT. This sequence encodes CASTIGTRNQPQHF.

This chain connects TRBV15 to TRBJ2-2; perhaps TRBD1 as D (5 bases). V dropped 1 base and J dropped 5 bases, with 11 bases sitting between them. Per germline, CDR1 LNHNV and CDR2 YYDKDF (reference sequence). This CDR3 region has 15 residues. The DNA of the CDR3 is TGTGCCACCAGCAGAGGGGGCAGTTTTACCGGGGAGCTGTTTTTT. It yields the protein CATSRGGSFTGELFF.

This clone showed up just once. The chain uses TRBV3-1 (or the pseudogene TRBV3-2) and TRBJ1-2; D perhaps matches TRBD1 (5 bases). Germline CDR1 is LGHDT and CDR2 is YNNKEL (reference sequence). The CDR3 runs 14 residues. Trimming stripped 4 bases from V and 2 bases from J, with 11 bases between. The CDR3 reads CASSRQNINYGYTF. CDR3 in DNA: TGTGCCAGCAGCCGACAGAATATAAACTATGGCTACACCTTC.

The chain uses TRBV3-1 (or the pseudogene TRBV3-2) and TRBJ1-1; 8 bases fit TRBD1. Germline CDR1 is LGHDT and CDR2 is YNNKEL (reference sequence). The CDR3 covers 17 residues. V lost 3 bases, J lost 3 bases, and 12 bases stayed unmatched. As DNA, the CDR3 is TGTGCCAGCAGCCACATACAGGGGGTGCGGGATGACACTGAAGCTTTCTTT. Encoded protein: CASSHIQGVRDDTEAFF.

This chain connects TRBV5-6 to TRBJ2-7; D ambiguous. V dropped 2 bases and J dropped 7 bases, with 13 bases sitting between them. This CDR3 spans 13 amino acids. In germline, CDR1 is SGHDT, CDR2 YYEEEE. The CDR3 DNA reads TGTGCCAGCAGCTTTGCCAGATCTGGTGAGCAGTACTTC. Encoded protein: CASSFARSGEQYF.

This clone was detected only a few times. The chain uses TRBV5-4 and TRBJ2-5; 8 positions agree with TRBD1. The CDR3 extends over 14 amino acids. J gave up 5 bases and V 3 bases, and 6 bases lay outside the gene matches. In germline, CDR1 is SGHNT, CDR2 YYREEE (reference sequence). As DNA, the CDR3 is TGTGCCAGCAGCTCACCAGGGGGCTGGGAGACCCAGTACTTC. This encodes CASSSPGGWETQYF.

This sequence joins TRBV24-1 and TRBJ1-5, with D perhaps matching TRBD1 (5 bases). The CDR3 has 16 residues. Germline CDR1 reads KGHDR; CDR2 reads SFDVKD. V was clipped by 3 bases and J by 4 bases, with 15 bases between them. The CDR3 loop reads CATSDPLRGSNQPQHF. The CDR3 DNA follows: TGTGCCACCAGTGATCCCCTACGGGGGTCAAATCAGCCCCAGCATTTT.

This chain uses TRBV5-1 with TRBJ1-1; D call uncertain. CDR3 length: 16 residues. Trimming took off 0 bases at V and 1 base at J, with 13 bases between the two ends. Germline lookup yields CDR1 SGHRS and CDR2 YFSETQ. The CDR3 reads CASSLESITRNTEAFF. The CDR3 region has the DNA TGCGCCAGCAGCTTGGAATCTATAACGAGGAACACTGAAGCTTTCTTT.

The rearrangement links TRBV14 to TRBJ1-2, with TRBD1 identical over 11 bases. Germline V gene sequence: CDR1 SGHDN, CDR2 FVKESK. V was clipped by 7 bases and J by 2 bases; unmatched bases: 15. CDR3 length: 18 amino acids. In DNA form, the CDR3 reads TGTGCCAGCACCTTTAAGAGGGACAGGGGGTTATTCAACTATGGCTACACCTTC. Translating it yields CASTFKRDRGLFNYGYTF. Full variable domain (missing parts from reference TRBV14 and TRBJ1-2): EAGVTQFPSHSVIEKGQTVTLRCDPISGHDNLYWYRRVMGKEIKFLLHFVKESKQDESGMPNNRFLAERTGGTYSTLKVQPAELEDSGVYFCASTFKRDRGLFNYGYTFGSGTRLTVV.

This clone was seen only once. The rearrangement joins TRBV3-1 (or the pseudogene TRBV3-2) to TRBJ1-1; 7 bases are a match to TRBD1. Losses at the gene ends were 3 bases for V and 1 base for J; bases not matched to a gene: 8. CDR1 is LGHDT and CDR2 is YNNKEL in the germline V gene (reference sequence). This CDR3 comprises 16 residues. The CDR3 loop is CASSQSQGMRNTEAFF. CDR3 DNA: TGTGCCAGCAGCCAGTCACAGGGGATGCGGAACACTGAAGCTTTCTTT.

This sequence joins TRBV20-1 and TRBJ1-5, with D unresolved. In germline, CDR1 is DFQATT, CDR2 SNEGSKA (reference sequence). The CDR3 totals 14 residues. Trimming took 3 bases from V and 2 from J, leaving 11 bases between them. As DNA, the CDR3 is TGCAGTGCTAGTCTCGGGGAAGGCAATCAGCCCCAGCATTTT. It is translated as CSASLGEGNQPQHF.

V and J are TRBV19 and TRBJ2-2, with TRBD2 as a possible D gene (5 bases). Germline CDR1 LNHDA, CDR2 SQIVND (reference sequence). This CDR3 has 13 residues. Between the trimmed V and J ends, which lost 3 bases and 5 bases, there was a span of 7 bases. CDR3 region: CASSIRRTGELFF. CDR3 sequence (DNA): TGTGCCAGTAGTATCAGGAGGACCGGGGAGCTGTTTTTT.

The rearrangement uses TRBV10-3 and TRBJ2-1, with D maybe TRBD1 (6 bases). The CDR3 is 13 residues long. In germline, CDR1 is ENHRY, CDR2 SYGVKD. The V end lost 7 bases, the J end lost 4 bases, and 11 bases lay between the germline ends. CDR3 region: CAITPTGYNEQFF. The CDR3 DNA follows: TGTGCCATCACCCCGACAGGTTACAATGAGCAGTTCTTC.

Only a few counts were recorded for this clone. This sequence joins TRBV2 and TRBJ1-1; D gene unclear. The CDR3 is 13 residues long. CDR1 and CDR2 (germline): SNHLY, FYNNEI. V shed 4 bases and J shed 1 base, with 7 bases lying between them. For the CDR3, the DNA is TGTGCCAGCAGTGCACAGTGGAACACTGAAGCTTTCTTT. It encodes CASSAQWNTEAFF.

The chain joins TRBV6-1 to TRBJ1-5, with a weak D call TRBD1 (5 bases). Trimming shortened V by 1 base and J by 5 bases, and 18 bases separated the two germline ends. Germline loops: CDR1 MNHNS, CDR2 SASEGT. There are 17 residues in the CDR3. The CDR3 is CASSEGLAGPNHQPQHF. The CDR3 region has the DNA TGTGCCAGCAGTGAAGGGCTGGCAGGGCCCAACCATCAGCCCCAGCATTTT.

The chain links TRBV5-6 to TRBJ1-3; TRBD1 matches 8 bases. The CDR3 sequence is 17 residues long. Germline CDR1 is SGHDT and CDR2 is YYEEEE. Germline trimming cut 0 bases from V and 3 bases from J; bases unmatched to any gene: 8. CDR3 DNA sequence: TGTGCCAGCAGCTTGGTGGCAGGGGGCAGATTTGGAAACACCATATATTTT. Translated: CASSLVAGGRFGNTIYF.

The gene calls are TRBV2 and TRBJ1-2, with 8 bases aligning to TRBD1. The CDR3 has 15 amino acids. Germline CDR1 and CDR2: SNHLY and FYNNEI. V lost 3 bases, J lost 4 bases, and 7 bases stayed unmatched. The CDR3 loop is CASSESGGRGYGYTF. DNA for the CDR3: TGTGCCAGCAGTGAGTCAGGGGGCAGGGGCTATGGCTACACCTTC.

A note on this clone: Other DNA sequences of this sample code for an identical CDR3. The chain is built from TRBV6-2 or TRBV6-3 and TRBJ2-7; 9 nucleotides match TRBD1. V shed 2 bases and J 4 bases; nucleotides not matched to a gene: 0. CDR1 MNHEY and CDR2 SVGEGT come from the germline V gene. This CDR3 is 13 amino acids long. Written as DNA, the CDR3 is TGTGCCAGCAGTTACGACAGGGGGTACGAGCAGTACTTC. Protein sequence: CASSYDRGYEQYF.

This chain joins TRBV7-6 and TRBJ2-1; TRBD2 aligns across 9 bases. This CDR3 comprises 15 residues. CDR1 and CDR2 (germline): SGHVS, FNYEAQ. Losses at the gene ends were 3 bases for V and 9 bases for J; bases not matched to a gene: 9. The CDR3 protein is CASSFAAGGPSEQFF. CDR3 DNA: TGTGCCAGCAGCTTTGCCGCGGGGGGGCCGAGTGAGCAGTTCTTC. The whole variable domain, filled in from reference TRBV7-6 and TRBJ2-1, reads GAGVSQSPRYKVTKRGQDVALRCDPISGHVSLYWYRQALGQGPEFLTYFNYEAQQDKSGLPNDRFSAERPEGSISTLTIQRTEQRDSAMYRCASSFAAGGPSEQFFGPGTRLTVL.